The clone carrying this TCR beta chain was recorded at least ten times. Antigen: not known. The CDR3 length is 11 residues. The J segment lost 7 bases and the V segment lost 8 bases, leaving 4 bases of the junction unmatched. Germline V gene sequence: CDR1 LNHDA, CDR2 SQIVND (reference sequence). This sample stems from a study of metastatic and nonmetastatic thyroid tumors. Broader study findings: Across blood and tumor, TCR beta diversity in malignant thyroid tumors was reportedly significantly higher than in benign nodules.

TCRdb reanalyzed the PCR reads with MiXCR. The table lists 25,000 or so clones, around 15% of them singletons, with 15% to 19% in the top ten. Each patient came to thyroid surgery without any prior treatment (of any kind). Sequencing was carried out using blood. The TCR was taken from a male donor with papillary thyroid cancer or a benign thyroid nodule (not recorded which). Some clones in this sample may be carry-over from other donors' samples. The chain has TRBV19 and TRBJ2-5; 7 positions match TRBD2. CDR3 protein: CASWGEGTQYF. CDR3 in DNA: TGTGCCAGTTGGGGGGAGGGGACCCAGTACTTC.